A single T cell receptor beta chain is shown here with its context. Its target is unknown. In germline, CDR1 is MNHEY, CDR2 SVGEGT. Trimming removed 4 bases at V and 9 bases at J, with 22 bases between. CDR3 length: 16 amino acids. The sample comes from a study of response to subunit inactivated influenza vaccine. TCRdb re-analysed the RT-PCR reads in MiXCR, keeping a single row per CDR3 protein. This sample has some 540,000 distinct CDR3 sequences, with approximately 22% found just once. Study-wide points: Seasonal influenza vaccination, on each occasion, was suggested by the authors to recruit few new T cells.

In addition, the sample was reused for a study of T cells expressing NK-cell markers. That report notes: TCR beta libraries carry UMIs added by 5'RACE template switching. Repertoire data for TCR beta were derived from sorted T cells (CD3+CD56+NKG2C+, CD3+CD56+NKG2C- and CD3+CD56-NKG2C+). HCMV serostatus: seven of eight sequenced donors positive, one negative. The authors restricted sorting to alpha-beta TCR T cells with an anti-gamma-delta TCR antibody in several experiments.

Material: CD4+ T cells sorted from PBMCs, obtained less than 13 days after vaccination. This sequence joins TRBV6-2 or TRBV6-3 and TRBJ2-1; D is possibly TRBD1 (7 bases). This TCR was recovered from a man in his fifties who received an inactivated influenza vaccine. CDR3 nucleotide sequence: TGTGCCAGCAGTTTGGAGGGACAGCTAATCCTCGGTGAGCAGTTCTTC. Its translation is CASSLEGQLILGEQFF.